The 13 T cell receptor beta chains below were found in one sample sequenced in a study of blood T cells in healthy people across ages. Alongside a J-beta primer mix, a sample-barcoded 5' primer served in a second PCR lasting about 7 to 11 cycles. MiXCR, applied by TCRdb to the 5' RACE reads, yields one record per CDR3 protein. The sample records just under 550,000 distinct CDR3 sequences, more than 20% being singletons. The same sample was also used in a study of T cells of mothers and their children.

Specimen: blood. The receptors derive from a boy between 10 and 17 years old in good health.

This clonotype came up many times. The chain's CDR3 is CASSLSGGTSYEQYF. The CDR3 nucleotides are TGCGCCAGCAGCTTGAGCGGAGGAACCTCCTACGAGCAGTACTTC. The chain couples TRBV5-1 to TRBJ2-7, with D perhaps TRBD2 (5 bases). This CDR3 region has 15 residues. The V end was cut by 1 base, the J end by 0 bases, with 11 bases between. The germline CDR1 and CDR2 sequences are SGHRS and YFSETQ.

The V call is TRBV6-6, the J call TRBJ1-4; possibly TRBD1 for D (6 bases). From germline, CDR1 is MNHNY and CDR2 SVGAGI (reference sequence). The length of the CDR3 is 13 residues. V lost 10 bases and J lost 12, with 21 bases in between. This CDR3 reads CATEQGRNEELFF. The CDR3 DNA reads TGTGCCACCGAACAGGGCCGAAACGAAGAACTGTTTTTT.

The chain employs TRBV6-5 and TRBJ2-2; D unresolved. Trimming took off 0 bases at V and 2 bases at J, with 7 bases between the two ends. CDR1 MNHEY and CDR2 SVGAGI come from the germline V gene. The length of the CDR3 is 15 residues. Here the CDR3 reads CASSYSTLNTGELFF. In DNA form, the CDR3 reads TGTGCCAGCAGTTACTCGACGCTTAACACCGGGGAGCTGTTTTTT.

This clonotype has just a few counts. The chain recombines TRBV4-3 with TRBJ1-1; 8 positions match TRBD1. Looked up from germline, CDR1 is LGHNA and CDR2 is YSLEER. The CDR3 runs 16 residues. V gave up 1 base and J gave up 0 bases; unmatched junction bases: 4. CDR3 region: CASSQGTGKMNTEAFF. CDR3 DNA: TGCGCCAGCAGCCAAGGGACAGGGAAAATGAACACTGAAGCTTTCTTT.

The V call is TRBV4-1, the J call TRBJ1-2, with D uncertain. Germline V CDR1 and CDR2: MGHRA, YSYEKL. The length of the CDR3 is 16 residues. Trimming stripped 0 bases from V and 6 bases from J, with 17 bases between. The CDR3 here is CASSQDYSKLSNGYTF. Written as DNA, the CDR3 is TGCGCCAGCAGCCAAGACTACTCGAAACTATCCAATGGCTACACCTTC.

V is TRBV20-1 and J is TRBJ2-7, with D uncertain. CDR1 and CDR2 from the germline V gene are DFQATT and SNEGSKA (reference sequence). This CDR3 contains 15 residues. V was clipped by 5 bases and J by 4 bases, with 21 bases between them. CDR3 in DNA: TGCAGTGCTGAAACGCAGAGGAATCGTGATTACGAGCAGTACTTC. It specifies CSAETQRNRDYEQYF.

This clonotype has a handful of counts. V usage is TRBV4-3 and J usage is TRBJ2-7; D uncertain. Per the germline V gene, CDR1 is LGHNA and CDR2 is YSLEER. The CDR3 extends over 15 amino acids. The ends were cut back, 0 bases at V and 2 bases at J, with 11 bases in the middle. CDR3 nucleotides: TGCGCCAGCAGCCAAGACTACCCGGGTACCTACGAGCAGTACTTC. It is translated as CASSQDYPGTYEQYF.

Only a few counts were recorded for this clonotype. The J gene is TRBJ2-4, the V gene TRBV7-2; 8 bases are shared with TRBD1. The CDR3 length is 14 residues. V lost 6 bases and J lost 6; bases outside the gene matches: 7. The germline CDR1 and CDR2 sequences are SGHTA and FQGNSA. CDR3 DNA: TGTGCCAGCAGTCCTCGACAGGGGCTAAACATTCAGTACTTC. Amino acids: CASSPRQGLNIQYF.

This clonotype was seen a handful of times. Here the CDR3 reads CATRDSSVQYF. CDR3 DNA sequence: TGTGCCACCCGGGACAGCTCTGTGCAGTACTTC. The V and J genes are TRBV28 and TRBJ2-7, with 7 bases fitting TRBD1. The CDR3 runs 11 residues. The germline gives CDR1 MDHEN, CDR2 SYDVKM. J was trimmed by 9 bases and V by 10 bases; bases with no gene match: 9. Filled out from reference TRBV28 and TRBJ2-7, the complete variable domain reads DVKVTQSSRYLVKRTGEKVFLECVQDMDHENMFWYRQDPGLGLRLIYFSYDVKMKEKGDIPEGYSVSREKKERFSLILESASTNQTSMYLCATRDSSVQYFGPGTRLTVT.

The V gene is TRBV6-2 or TRBV6-3, the J gene TRBJ2-3; a possible D gene is TRBD1 (6 bases). The J call is uncertain, as TRBJ1-5 better fits the DNA end. The CDR3 extends over 15 amino acids. Germline assignment: CDR1 MNHEY and CDR2 SVGEGT. The CDR3 here is CASSIAGGHPDTQHF. As DNA, the CDR3 is TGTGCCAGCAGTATCGCGGGGGGCCACCCAGATACGCAGCATTTT.

This clonotype was observed a few times. V and J are TRBV3-1 and TRBJ1-1, with D maybe TRBD1 (5 bases). This CDR3 has 12 amino acids. The germline CDR1 and CDR2 sequences are LGHDT and YNNKEL (reference sequence). The V end was cut by 0 bases, the J end by 8 bases, with 7 bases between. CDR3 amino acids: CASSQDRTEAFF. The CDR3 DNA is TGTGCCAGCAGCCAAGATAGGACAGAAGCTTTCTTT.

This clonotype came up many times. This chain joins TRBV6-6 and TRBJ2-3, with 7 bases fitting TRBD2. The V gene's germline CDR1 is MNHNY and CDR2 SVGAGI (reference sequence). CDR3 length equals 16 residues. The V and J ends lost 0 bases and 2 bases, in that order; junction bases with no gene match: 5. This CDR3 reads CASSYSEREATDTQYF. The DNA for the CDR3 is TGTGCCAGCAGTTACTCGGAGCGGGAAGCCACAGATACGCAGTATTTT.

This clonotype appeared a few times. The rearrangement uses TRBV5-5 and TRBJ1-1; the D is unclear. V was pared by 1 base and J by 5 bases, with 15 bases between. The CDR3 length is 15 residues. Germline CDR1 reads SGHKS; CDR2 reads YYEKEE (reference sequence). The CDR3 DNA reads as TGTGCCAGCAGCTTGCAAGGACTTTCGGGGACTGAAGCTTTCTTT. Translated: CASSLQGLSGTEAFF.